The source of this TCR beta chain is a study of blood T cell repertoires in COVID-19. About the study: Acute-phase and convalescent COVID-19 samples originated in the United States, Italy and Spain. PBMCs, B-cell-depleted T cells, or T cells were the source of the cDNA or gDNA that made up the material.

Germline assignment: CDR1 ENHRY and CDR2 SYGVKD. V was cut by 4 bases and J by 5 bases, with 9 bases left in between. CDR3 size: 13 residues. The repertoire was sequenced with immunoSEQ multiplex PCR; TCRdb's copy has only in-frame clones and lacks some. The table includes over 70,000 clones, 75% to 90% detected once. The chain uses TRBV10-3 and TRBJ1-5; D not certain. The receptor's source is a human donor in a cohort sampled during active COVID-19. The sequenced sample was peripheral blood. For the CDR3, the DNA is TGTGCCATCAGTGGAAAGGGAGATCAGCCCCAGCATTTT. Amino acids: CAISGKGDQPQHF.